Listed below are T cell receptor beta chains from one sample, sequenced in a study of T cells in Graves' hyperthyroidism and ophthalmopathy. MiXCR was run by TCRdb on the multiplex PCR reads, yielding one entry per CDR3 protein. The top ten hold 33% of the sample, which has 300,000 to 350,000 distinct CDR3 sequences, around 17% seen once. Sequenced material: blood. These receptors were collected from a man aged 30 to 39 with Graves' hyperthyroidism. CDR3s include the opening cysteine and the closing phenylalanine or tryptophan. The D gene is left open where the match is weak. The size field is filled for only some rows; it gives once, few, many or a size class.

D | J | length | V | size | DNA | CDR3
. | TRBJ1-6 | 16 | TRBV3-1 | few | TGTGCCAGCAGCCAGATGAAGAGCTCCTATAATCCACCCCTCCACTTT | CASSQMKSSYNPPLHF
. | TRBJ2-2 | 15 | TRBV11-2 | many | TGTGCCAGCAGGGAACTCGGCCCGAACACCGGGGAGCTGTTTTTT | CASRELGPNTGELFF
TRBD2 | TRBJ2-1 | 16 | TRBV28 | many | TGTGCCAGCAGTTTATACGCCCCTAGCGGGAGGTATGAGCAGTTCTTC | CASSLYAPSGRYEQFF
TRBD1 | TRBJ2-7 | 16 | TRBV28 | many | TGTGCCAGCAGCGGAGGGGCTGGACAGGGCCAATACGAGCAGTACTTC | CASSGGAGQGQYEQYF
. | TRBJ2-7 | 15 | TRBV5-5 | . | TGTGCCAGCAGACGTGAGAGGGGATCTACCTACGAGCAGTACTTC | CASRRERGSTYEQYF
TRBD2 | TRBJ2-2 | 12 | TRBV5-4 | few | TGTGCCACCCAGGGACTAACCGGGGAGCTGTTTTTT | CATQGLTGELFF
. | TRBJ1-5 | 15 | TRBV19 | few | TGTGCCAGTAGTATAGAGGACAGTGGCAATCAGCCCCAGCATTTT | CASSIEDSGNQPQHF
. | TRBJ1-1 | 12 | TRBV9 | many | TGTGCCAGCAGCGAGATGAACACTGAAGCTTTCTTT | CASSEMNTEAFF
. | TRBJ2-3 | 13 | TRBV29-1 | few | TGCAGCGTTGTAGAATCTAGCACAGATACGCAGTATTTT | CSVVESSTDTQYF
TRBD1 | TRBJ1-2 | 14 | TRBV27 | few | TGTGCCAGCAGTTGGGACAGGTCGAACTATGGCTACACCTTC | CASSWDRSNYGYTF
TRBD1 | TRBJ2-3 | 15 | TRBV28 | many | TGTGCCAGCAGTTTGGGGAACAGGGGAGCAGATACGCAGTATTTT | CASSLGNRGADTQYF
. | TRBJ2-1 | 13 | TRBV20-1 | many | TGCAGTGCCCGGGGCGCCGCCTACAATGAGCAGTTCTTC | CSARGAAYNEQFF
. | TRBJ1-1 | 13 | TRBV12-3/TRBV12-4 | many | TGTGCCAGCACCCTCATCGGGGGAGCTGAAGCTTTCTTT | CASTLIGGAEAFF
. | TRBJ2-7 | 13 | TRBV18 | many | TGTGCCAGCTCACGGGACAAAAACTACGAGCAGTACTTC | CASSRDKNYEQYF
. | TRBJ2-1 | 15 | TRBV20-1 | many | TGCAGTGCTAGAGATCCGCGACTAGGCCTCAATGAGCAGTTCTTC | CSARDPRLGLNEQFF
. | TRBJ2-7 | 15 | TRBV6-6 | many | TGTGCCAGCAGTTACTCTCCCCAGGGAGGCTACGAGCAGTACTTC | CASSYSPQGGYEQYF
TRBD1 | TRBJ1-1 | 16 | TRBV7-8 | many | TGTGCCAGCAGCTTAGCGCGGGACAGGGGGCTAGGTGGTGCTTTCTTT | CASSLARDRGLGGAFF
. | TRBJ1-4 | 14 | TRBV2 | many | TGTGCCAGCGACCCACAGGAGTTTAATGAAAAACTGTTTTTT | CASDPQEFNEKLFF
. | TRBJ1-4 | 13 | TRBV30 | . | TGTGCCTGGAGTCGTGACAGTCTTGAAAAACTGTTTTTT | CAWSRDSLEKLFF
TRBD1 | TRBJ2-7 | 14 | TRBV9 | . | TGTGCCAGCAGCGCCGGGACAGGGTACCACGAGCAGTACTTC | CASSAGTGYHEQYF
. | TRBJ2-1 | 15 | TRBV20-1 | many | TGCAGTGCTAGTGATTCTTTCGGGTTGGGAGGTGAGCAGTTCTTC | CSASDSFGLGGEQFF
. | TRBJ2-3 | 16 | TRBV11-3 | many | TGTGCCAGCAGCTTAGATCACAGGGGAGGTAAAGATACGCAGTATTTT | CASSLDHRGGKDTQYF
. | TRBJ2-7 | 13 | TRBV14 | . | TGTGCCAGCAGCCGTACTAGAGGGTACGAGCAGTACTTC | CASSRTRGYEQYF
. | TRBJ1-1 | 13 | TRBV12-3/TRBV12-4 | many | TGTGCCAGCAGAACGTGGGGTGCCACTGAAGCTTTCTTT | CASRTWGATEAFF